This T cell receptor beta chain was obtained from a study of blood T cell repertoires in COVID-19. Study in general: Sites across the United States, Italy and Spain contributed samples from acute and convalescent COVID-19.

CDR3 length equals 17 residues. J gave up 3 bases and V 1 base, and 9 bases lay outside the gene matches. In germline, CDR1 is SGHTA, CDR2 FQGNSA. This clone appeared once. Generated by immunoSEQ multiplex PCR, the TCRdb table keeps only in-frame clones and is missing some. Here the sample spans roughly 200,000 clones, 70% to 90% being singletons. The sequenced material came from peripheral blood. The gene calls are TRBV7-2 and TRBJ1-5, with TRBD1 matching 7 bases. The TCR originated in a man in his sixties with active or convalescent COVID-19. As DNA, the CDR3 is TGTGCCAGCAGCTTAGGCGGGGGGACAGAACACAATCAGCCCCAGCATTTT. Translated, it gives CASSLGGGTEHNQPQHF.